A single sample is the source of the 18 T cell receptor beta chains below, sequenced in a study of blood T cell repertoires in COVID-19. Sequencing used immunoSEQ multiplex PCR; TCRdb keeps in-frame clones, though not all of them. The sample consists of about 74,000 clones, roughly 91% of them appearing once. What was sequenced was peripheral blood. The receptors stem from a woman of 80 years or more with active or convalescent COVID-19.

V and J are TRBV5-4 and TRBJ1-5; D is unresolved. Germline CDR1 and CDR2: SGHNT and YYREEE (reference sequence). This CDR3 has 13 residues. V was pared by 4 bases and J by 1 base, with 6 bases between. CDR3 sequence reads: CASSTGSNQPQHF. The CDR3 nucleotides read TGTGCCAGCAGCACCGGGAGCAATCAGCCCCAGCATTTT.

V usage is TRBV5-4 and J usage is TRBJ2-1, with D perhaps matching TRBD2 (6 bases). Trimming took off 3 bases at V and 8 bases at J, with 24 bases between the two ends. The CDR3 spans 17 residues. From germline, CDR1 is SGHNT and CDR2 YYREEE (reference sequence). The CDR3 protein is CASSSRPGTGSIDEQFF. The DNA of the CDR3 is TGTGCCAGCAGCTCCAGACCCGGGACTGGTAGTATCGATGAGCAGTTCTTC.

The genes are TRBV18 and TRBJ2-7; D not resolved. V was pared by 1 base and J by 2 bases, with 6 bases between. CDR1 and CDR2 from the germline V gene are KGHSH and LQKENI. The CDR3 consists of 13 residues. CDR3 sequence reads: CASSPLRAYEQYF. CDR3 sequence (DNA): TGTGCCAGCTCACCACTCCGGGCCTACGAGCAGTACTTC.

This clone has just one count. V gene TRBV7-2 combines with J gene TRBJ2-3, with D perhaps TRBD1 (6 bases). Trimming took 6 bases from V and 3 from J, leaving 16 bases between them. The CDR3 sequence is 15 residues long. CDR1 and CDR2 (germline): SGHTA, FQGNSA. The CDR3: CASRNGWGPTDTQYF. CDR3 bases: TGTGCCAGCAGGAACGGATGGGGGCCAACAGATACGCAGTATTTT.

V gene TRBV7-8 combines with J gene TRBJ2-1; tentatively, D is TRBD1 (6 bases). With 5 bases removed from V and 8 bases from J, the gap between germline ends came to 13 bases. Per the germline V gene, CDR1 is SGHVS and CDR2 is FQNEAQ. This CDR3 is 13 amino acids long. This chain's CDR3 is CASSTDRQDEQFF. The CDR3 nucleotides read TGTGCCAGCAGCACAGACAGGCAAGATGAGCAGTTCTTC.

The chain employs TRBV6-6 and TRBJ1-5; no firm D call. The length of the CDR3 is 12 residues. Germline values: CDR1 MNHNY, CDR2 SVGAGI (reference sequence). V dropped 7 bases and J dropped 4 bases, with 8 bases sitting between them. This chain's CDR3 is CASTRFNQPQHF. The CDR3 DNA follows: TGTGCCAGCACCAGGTTTAATCAGCCCCAGCATTTT.

The chain recombines TRBV4-2 with TRBJ2-2; TRBD1 might be the D (5 bases). CDR1 is LGHNA, CDR2 YNFKEQ, per germline. CDR3 length: 16 residues. V was trimmed by 1 base and J by 6 bases, leaving 15 bases between them. DNA for the CDR3: TGTGCCAGCAGCCAAGTTTTGGAAGGGGATCCCGGGGAGCTGTTTTTT. Protein: CASSQVLEGDPGELFF.

This chain joins TRBV11-2 and TRBJ1-2; D gene ambiguous. V was shortened by 3 bases and J by 3 bases, with 8 bases between the two germline ends. The germline V gene encodes CDR1 SGHAT and CDR2 FQNNGV. This CDR3 region has 13 residues. In nucleotides, the CDR3 is TGTGCCAGCAGCTTGAGTACCGACTATGGCTACACCTTC. Translation: CASSLSTDYGYTF.

J is TRBJ2-3 and V is TRBV30; 12 bases align to TRBD2. CDR1 and CDR2 (germline): GTSNPN, SVGIG (reference sequence). V shed 3 bases, J shed 1 base, and the junction held 2 bases outside the gene matches. This CDR3 spans 15 amino acids. In nucleotides, the CDR3 is TGTGCCTGGAGGCGACTAGCGGGGGGCACAGATACGCAGTATTTT. Encoded protein: CAWRRLAGGTDTQYF.

The J gene is TRBJ1-2, the V gene TRBV28, with D uncertain. Trimming removed 6 bases at V and 0 bases at J, with 11 bases between. From germline, CDR1 is MDHEN and CDR2 SYDVKM. This CDR3 is 14 amino acids long. The CDR3 DNA follows: TGTGCCAGCAGCATCCAGGCCACTAACTATGGCTACACCTTC. This sequence encodes CASSIQATNYGYTF.

This clone has a single count. The J gene is TRBJ2-1, the V gene TRBV5-4, with D maybe TRBD1 (6 bases). Trimming took off 0 bases at V and 4 bases at J, with 17 bases between the two ends. CDR1 and CDR2 (germline): SGHNT, YYREEE (reference sequence). This CDR3 is 17 amino acids long. The CDR3 nucleotides are TGTGCCAGCAGCTTGGATCAGGGGCCATCCCGGTACAATGAGCAGTTCTTC. Amino acid sequence: CASSLDQGPSRYNEQFF.

This chain joins TRBV7-9 and TRBJ1-4; D gene ambiguous. Germline V gives CDR1 SEHNR, CDR2 FQNEAQ (reference sequence). CDR3 length equals 14 residues. V was cut by 7 bases and J by 0 bases, with 9 bases left in between. CDR3 sequence: CASTRTSTNEKLFF. The DNA of the CDR3 is TGTGCCAGCACCAGAACATCAACTAATGAAAAACTGTTTTTT.

The rearrangement uses TRBV27 and TRBJ2-2; D remains unclear. Trimming took 7 bases from V and 5 from J, leaving 14 bases between them. In germline, CDR1 is MNHEY, CDR2 SMNVEV (reference sequence). The CDR3 runs to 14 residues. In DNA form, the CDR3 reads TGTGCCAGCAAGTCGGGTTATGTGACCGGGGAGCTGTTTTTT. This encodes CASKSGYVTGELFF.

This clone has a handful of counts. The chain couples TRBV7-6 to TRBJ1-3; possibly TRBD1 for D (6 bases). CDR1 and CDR2 from the germline V gene are SGHVS and FNYEAQ. The germline V and J ends were trimmed by 5 bases and 0 bases, with 11 bases remaining between them. The CDR3 runs 15 residues. Here the CDR3 DNA reads TGTGCCAGCAGCCCTCAGGGGAACTCTGGAAACACCATATATTTT. Protein: CASSPQGNSGNTIYF.

This clone was counted only a few times. This CDR3 reads CASSQTRTSSYNEQFF. CDR3 sequence (DNA): TGTGCCAGCAGTCAAACTCGTACGAGCTCCTACAATGAGCAGTTCTTC. This chain links TRBV6-4 with TRBJ2-1; D is uncertain. Per the germline V gene, CDR1 is MRHNA and CDR2 is SNTAGT. CDR3 size: 16 residues. V was pared by 5 bases and J by 0 bases, with 14 bases between.

This clone has only a few counts. This chain uses TRBV6-2 or TRBV6-3 with TRBJ2-3; TRBD2 might be the D (6 bases). Germline V lookup: CDR1 MNHEY, CDR2 SVGEGT. The CDR3 totals 17 residues. Trimming shortened V by 2 bases and J by 0 bases, and 15 bases separated the two germline ends. CDR3 sequence: CASSYERGLTSTDTQYF. CDR3 DNA sequence: TGTGCCAGCAGTTACGAGAGGGGACTGACTAGCACAGATACGCAGTATTTT.

The chain joins TRBV15 to TRBJ1-2, with a weak D call TRBD1 (5 bases). Per the germline V gene, CDR1 is LNHNV and CDR2 is YYDKDF (reference sequence). V shed 0 bases and J shed 4 bases, with 15 bases lying between them. The CDR3 covers 16 residues. Written as DNA, the CDR3 is TGTGCCACCAGCAGAGAGATTGGGCAGGGTGGCTATGGCTACACCTTC. Encoded protein: CATSREIGQGGYGYTF.

The rearrangement links TRBV2 to TRBJ2-3; D gene unclear. In germline, CDR1 is SNHLY, CDR2 FYNNEI. The CDR3 is 15 residues long. V shed 6 bases and J shed 6 bases, with 19 bases lying between them. This CDR3 reads CASRDRVAAWDTQYF. CDR3 DNA sequence: TGTGCCAGCAGAGACCGGGTTGCGGCGTGGGATACGCAGTATTTT.